These 16 T cell receptor beta chains share one sample of origin, sequenced in a study of memory CD4+ T cells and cytomegalovirus serostatus. Single viable CD3+CD4+CD8-CD45RO+ cells were sorted as the memory CD4+ T cells. The data were produced by immunoSEQ multiplex PCR, yet TCRdb's version contains in-frame clones alone and is incomplete. Among 50,000 to 70,000 clones, about 73% were seen once, and the ten largest hold 2.6%. The material sequenced was memory CD4+ T cells from blood. All receptors come from an adult in good health and CMV-seropositive.

V is TRBV19 and J is TRBJ1-5, with 10 bases matching TRBD1. The CDR3 length is 14 residues. V trimming: 3 bases; J trimming: 9 bases; junction bases outside the gene matches: 5. The germline gives CDR1 LNHDA, CDR2 SQIVND (reference sequence). The CDR3 DNA sequence: TGTGCCAGTAGTATGGGACAGGGGATATCGCCCCAGCATTTT. It yields the protein CASSMGQGISPQHF.

This clone was observed many times. J is TRBJ1-1 and V is TRBV9; tentative D call: TRBD1 (5 bases). Trimming cost V 0 bases and J 5 bases, with 11 bases left between them. CDR1 and CDR2 (germline): SGDLS, YYNGEE. This CDR3 is built from 14 residues. CDR3 loop: CASSVGEGITEAFF. The CDR3 DNA is TGTGCCAGCAGCGTAGGGGAGGGGATAACTGAAGCTTTCTTT.

This chain connects TRBV5-4 to TRBJ1-2; D uncertain. V lost 0 bases, J lost 8 bases, and 8 bases lay in between. There are 12 residues in the CDR3. CDR1 SGHNT and CDR2 YYREEE come from the germline V gene (reference sequence). CDR3 residues: CASSLEDRGYTF. In nucleotides, the CDR3 is TGTGCCAGCAGCTTGGAGGATCGGGGCTACACCTTC.

CDR3 amino acids: CASSFAEHNEQFF. In nucleotides, the CDR3 is TGTGCCAGCAGCTTCGCGGAGCACAATGAGCAGTTCTTC. The chain links TRBV11-2 to TRBJ2-1; no reliable D call. Germline V gene sequence: CDR1 SGHAT, CDR2 FQNNGV. The length of the CDR3 is 13 residues. The V end was cut by 3 bases, the J end by 5 bases, with 8 bases between.

The V call is TRBV6-6, the J call TRBJ2-7, with unresolved D. CDR1 and CDR2 (germline): MNHNY, SVGAGI (reference sequence). CDR3 length equals 14 residues. With 0 bases removed from V and 5 bases from J, the gap between germline ends came to 11 bases. The DNA for the CDR3 is TGTGCCAGCAGTTACTCCGCTAGGCTTAACGAGCAGTACGTC. Translating it yields CASSYSARLNEQYV.

The chain links TRBV30 to TRBJ2-5; D not resolved. Germline V gene lookup returns CDR1 GTSNPN and CDR2 SVGIG (reference sequence). The CDR3 runs to 12 residues. Trimming pared 1 base from V and 2 bases from J, leaving 5 bases between. This CDR3 is CAWSALQETQYF. CDR3 DNA: TGTGCCTGGAGTGCCCTGCAAGAGACCCAGTACTTC.

CDR3 protein: CASSREGTGTYEQYF. CDR3 nucleotides: TGCGCCAGCAGCCGCGAGGGGACAGGAACCTACGAGCAGTACTTC. The genes are TRBV4-1 and TRBJ2-7; TRBD1 agrees at 8 bases. In germline, CDR1 is MGHRA, CDR2 YSYEKL. Losses at the gene ends were 4 bases for V and 2 bases for J; bases not matched to a gene: 7. The CDR3 contains 15 residues.

The chain links TRBV14 to TRBJ2-7; 7 bases are a match to TRBD2. There are 17 residues in the CDR3. J was trimmed by 7 bases and V by 5 bases; bases with no gene match: 20. Germline assignment: CDR1 SGHDN and CDR2 FVKESK. The CDR3 is CASSEGLGTTLSREQYF. As DNA, the CDR3 is TGTGCCAGCAGCGAGGGACTCGGGACTACCTTATCACGGGAGCAGTACTTC.

This clone was detected once. The chain has TRBV2 and TRBJ1-2, with D uncertain. The CDR3 has 14 residues. Germline CDR1 SNHLY, CDR2 FYNNEI. The V end lost 3 bases, the J end lost 8 bases, and 16 bases lay between the germline ends. This CDR3 is CASSDRLLVWGYTF. The DNA of the CDR3 is TGTGCCAGCAGTGATCGGCTCCTGGTATGGGGCTACACCTTC.

J is TRBJ2-1 and V is TRBV7-2, with 10 bases that match TRBD2. The V gene end was trimmed by 5 bases and the J gene end by 5 bases; junction bases not matched to a gene: 3. This CDR3 region has 14 residues. CDR1 SGHTA and CDR2 FQGNSA come from the germline V gene. This chain's CDR3 is CASSPGLANNEQFF. DNA for the CDR3: TGTGCCAGCAGCCCGGGACTAGCGAACAATGAGCAGTTCTTC.

The V call is TRBV27, the J call TRBJ2-5; no clear D gene. Deletions cut 3 bases from V and 4 bases from J, with 6 bases between. CDR1 MNHEY and CDR2 SMNVEV come from the germline V gene (reference sequence). The length of the CDR3 is 12 residues. The CDR3 here is CASSFKGETQYF. The CDR3 DNA is TGTGCCAGCAGTTTTAAAGGAGAGACCCAGTACTTC.

The rearrangement joins TRBV7-8 to TRBJ1-5, with a possible D match to TRBD1 (5 bases). Looked up from germline, CDR1 is SGHVS and CDR2 is FQNEAQ. Trimming removed 1 base at V and 0 bases at J, with 10 bases between. CDR3 length: 16 residues. For the CDR3, the DNA is TGTGCCAGCAGCTTAGGTGGCGGGGGTAGCAATCAGCCCCAGCATTTT. It yields the protein CASSLGGGGSNQPQHF.

The chain couples TRBV7-2 to TRBJ2-5; D may be TRBD2 (5 bases). V lost 1 base and J 5 bases, leaving 8 bases between the germline ends. CDR1 is SGHTA and CDR2 is FQGNSA in the germline V gene. The CDR3 extends over 13 amino acids. CDR3 nucleotides: TGTGCCAGCAGCTTAGGGACTGCGGAGACCCAGTACTTC. Translated: CASSLGTAETQYF. The entire variable domain, with the rest obtained from reference TRBV7-2 and TRBJ2-5, is as follows: GAGVSQSPSNKVTEKGKDVELRCDPISGHTALYWYRQSLGQGLEFLIYFQGNSAPDKSGLPSDRFSAERTGGSVSTLTIQRTQQEDSAVYLCASSLGTAETQYFGPGTRLLVL.

V gene TRBV29-1 combines with J gene TRBJ2-5, with 11 bases fitting TRBD1. This CDR3 comprises 15 residues. Per germline, CDR1 SQVTM and CDR2 ANQGSEA. Losses at the gene ends were 3 bases for V and 5 bases for J; bases not matched to a gene: 8. This CDR3 reads CSVEADRGRAETQYF. In DNA, the CDR3 is TGCAGCGTTGAGGCGGACAGGGGGCGCGCGGAGACCCAGTACTTC.

V gene TRBV4-2 combines with J gene TRBJ2-7; D uncertain. The CDR3 spans 13 residues. V was clipped by 7 bases and J by 3 bases, with 13 bases between them. Germline V gene sequence: CDR1 LGHNA, CDR2 YNFKEQ. CDR3 region: CASTGPNGYEQYF. CDR3 sequence (DNA): TGTGCCAGCACCGGACCCAACGGCTACGAGCAGTACTTC.

The chain recombines TRBV29-1 with TRBJ2-5; D may be TRBD1 or TRBD2 (5 bases each). The V end was cut by 7 bases, the J end by 5 bases, with 17 bases between. The CDR3 is 13 amino acids. The germline V gene encodes CDR1 SQVTM and CDR2 ANQGSEA. The CDR3 region is CSAYRTRGETQYF. CDR3 nucleotides: TGCAGCGCGTATAGGACACGAGGGGAGACCCAGTACTTC.